This T cell receptor beta chain originates from a study of cytomegalovirus exposure and HLA in healthy donors. Findings and caveats of the study: What a later analysis showed was that several of the most significant clusters appeared linked to common viral pathogens.

PCR used 60 Vbeta primers and 13 Jbeta primers. TCRdb's copy holds only in-frame clones and misses some; the assay was immunoSEQ multiplex PCR. The sample comprises some 140,000 clones, 60% to 80% of which are singletons, and approximately 0.9% rests with the top ten. Germline CDR1 LGHNA, CDR2 YNFKEQ. The CDR3 has 18 residues. V lost 4 bases, J lost 3 bases, and 17 bases stayed unmatched. On this clone: Its matching antigen is unknown.

This receptor was taken from a man younger than 35 in good health and CMV-seronegative. Sequenced input: PBMCs. V is TRBV4-2 and J is TRBJ2-7; TRBD1 agrees at 8 bases. The CDR3 DNA sequence: TGTGCCAGCAGCCGATCGGCGGGAATGGACAGGGTAGGCTACGAGCAGTACTTC. Its translation: CASSRSAGMDRVGYEQYF.